This T cell receptor beta chain was recorded in a study of T cell responses to AZD1222 COVID-19 vaccine. The wider study: Second-dose intervals of approximately 4 or approximately 12 weeks were pooled. Findings and caveats of the study: Compared with day 0, the breadth and depth of the Spike-specific TCR repertoire rose significantly after two doses of AZD1222. Possibly, clonal diversity was underestimated; donors were largely white British and included more females.

A remark on this clone: Antigen specificity is unknown.

The CDR3 extends over 16 amino acids. Trimming took 0 bases from V and 0 from J, leaving 8 bases between them. From germline, CDR1 is LNHNV and CDR2 YYDKDF (reference sequence). Libraries were prepared by immunoSEQ multiplex PCR; TCRdb keeps only in-frame clonotypes and omits some of them. This table has around 150,000 clones, approximately 90% appearing once. The source was peripheral blood, collected on day 0 of AZD1222 vaccination. This chain connects TRBV15 to TRBJ1-4; D remains ambiguous. This receptor was taken from an adult in good health. The DNA for the CDR3 is TGTGCCACCAGCAGAGATGGCCAGGCAACTAATGAAAAACTGTTTTTT. This codes for CATSRDGQATNEKLFF. Full variable domain (outside the CDR3, taken from reference TRBV15 and TRBJ1-4): DAMVIQNPRYQVTQFGKPVTLSCSQTLNHNVMYWYQQKSSQAPKLLFHYYDKDFNNEADTPDNFQSRRPNTSFCFLDIRSPGLGDTAMYLCATSRDGQATNEKLFFGSGTQLSVL.